The clone carrying this TCR beta chain was detected only a few times. Its antigen is unknown. These data originate in a study of beta chain features in type 1 diabetes. The study's findings and limits: A potential influence of HLA type upon TCRB rearrangement remained unresolved herein. For Type 1 diabetes patients, all four CD4+ subsets carried TCRB CDR3s that were moderately but significantly shorter.

The V gene's germline CDR1 is MGHRA and CDR2 YSYEKL. The CDR3 covers 18 residues. V lost 0 bases to trimming and J lost 2 bases; unmatched junction nucleotides: 10. Sequencing targeted expressed TCRB transcripts, as all isolated RNA had been reverse transcribed. The table came from immunoSEQ multiplex PCR; TCRdb's copy has only in-frame clones and leaves some out. Among around 280,000 clones listed, 15% were seen once. Material: naive CD4+ T cells from blood. This chain connects TRBV4-1 to TRBJ2-3; 8 bases are shared with TRBD2. The origin of this receptor is a man younger than 35 with type 1 diabetes. The chain's CDR3 is CASSQERREAGATDTQYF. In nucleotides, the CDR3 is TGCGCCAGCAGCCAAGAACGGCGGGAGGCGGGGGCCACAGATACGCAGTATTTT.